This TCR beta chain was captured by sequencing in a study of shared clonotypes between healthy human individuals. Study context: Each donor had three CD4 naive, three CD4 memory, two CD8 naive and one CD8 memory plate. General observations from the study: About 4.5% of naive CD4 clonotypes were common to a handful of donors. The small donor group covered limited genetic and exposure diversity.

The V end was cut by 7 bases, the J end by 0 bases, with 13 bases between. Looked up from germline, CDR1 is LNHNV and CDR2 is YYDKDF (reference sequence). This CDR3 has 15 residues. The repertoire was sequenced with immunoSEQ multiplex PCR; TCRdb's copy has only in-frame clones and lacks some. The sample yields 2 million to 2.5 million clones, less than 95% seen once. Comments on this clone: The target antigen is unknown.

The chain links TRBV15 to TRBJ2-1; no reliable D call. Source material: naive CD4+ T cells from PBMCs. Sample subset: CD45RA+ positively selected. This TCR derives from a man aged 18 to 29 in good health. Some clones in this sample may be carry-over from other donors' samples. The CDR3 DNA follows: TGTGCCACCAACCGAGACGCGTCCTCCTACAATGAGCAGTTCTTC. Encoded protein: CATNRDASSYNEQFF. The complete variable domain, with remaining parts taken from reference TRBV15 and TRBJ2-1, reads DAMVIQNPRYQVTQFGKPVTLSCSQTLNHNVMYWYQQKSSQAPKLLFHYYDKDFNNEADTPDNFQSRRPNTSFCFLDIRSPGLGDTAMYLCATNRDASSYNEQFFGPGTRLTVL.